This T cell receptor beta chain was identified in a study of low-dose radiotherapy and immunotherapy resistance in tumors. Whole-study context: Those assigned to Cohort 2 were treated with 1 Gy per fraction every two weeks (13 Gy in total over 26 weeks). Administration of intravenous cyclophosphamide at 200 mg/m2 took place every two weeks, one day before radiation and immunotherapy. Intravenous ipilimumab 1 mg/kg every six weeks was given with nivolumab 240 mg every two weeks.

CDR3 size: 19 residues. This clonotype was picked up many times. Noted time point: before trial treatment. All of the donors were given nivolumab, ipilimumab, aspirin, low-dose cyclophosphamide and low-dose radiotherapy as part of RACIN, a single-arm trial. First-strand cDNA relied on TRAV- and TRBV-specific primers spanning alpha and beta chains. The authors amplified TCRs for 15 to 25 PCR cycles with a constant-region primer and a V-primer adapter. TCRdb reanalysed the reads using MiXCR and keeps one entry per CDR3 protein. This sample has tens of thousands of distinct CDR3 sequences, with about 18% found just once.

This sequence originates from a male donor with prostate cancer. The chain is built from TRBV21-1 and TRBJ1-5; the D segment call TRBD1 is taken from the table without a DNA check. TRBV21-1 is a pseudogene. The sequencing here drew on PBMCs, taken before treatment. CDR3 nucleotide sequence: TGTGCCAGCAGCAAAAGCGGGGACAGGAGATACTATAGCAATCAGCCCCAGCATTTT. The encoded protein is CASSKSGDRRYYSNQPQHF.